This T cell receptor beta chain is from a study of cytomegalovirus exposure and HLA in healthy donors. General study results and limits: Investigators reported some 150 TCR beta chains as tied to cytomegalovirus.

The assay was immunoSEQ multiplex PCR, and TCRdb's table has in-frame clones only and misses some. This table holds about 360,000 clones, approximately 90% found once. Germline V CDR1 and CDR2: SGHVS, FQNEAQ. V gave up 7 bases and J gave up 4 bases, with 14 bases separating them. The CDR3 totals 14 residues. Turning to this clone: What it binds is unknown.

The chain couples TRBV7-8 to TRBJ1-5, with a weak D call TRBD1 (5 bases). Sample: PBMCs. The TCR was taken from a woman under 30 in good health and CMV-seronegative. CDR3 DNA: TGTGCCAGCAACTCAGGGTCGGGTAATCAGCCCCAGCATTTT. Translated, it gives CASNSGSGNQPQHF. Supplemented by reference TRBV7-8 and TRBJ1-5, the full variable domain reads GAGVSQSPRYKVAKRGQDVALRCDPISGHVSLFWYQQALGQGPEFLTYFQNEAQLDKSGLPSDRFFAERPEGSVSTLKIQRTQQEDSAVYLCASNSGSGNQPQHFGDGTRLSIL.